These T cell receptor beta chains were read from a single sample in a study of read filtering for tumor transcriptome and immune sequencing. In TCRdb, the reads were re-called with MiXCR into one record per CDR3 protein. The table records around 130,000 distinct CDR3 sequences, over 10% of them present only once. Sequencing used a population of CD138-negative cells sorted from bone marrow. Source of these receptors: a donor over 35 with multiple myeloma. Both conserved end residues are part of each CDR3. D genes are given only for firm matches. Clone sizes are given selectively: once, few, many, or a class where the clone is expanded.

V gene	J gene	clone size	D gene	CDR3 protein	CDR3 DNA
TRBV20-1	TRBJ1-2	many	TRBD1	CSARDRRTGGYTF	TGCAGTGCTAGAGATCGACGGACAGGCGGCTACACCTTC
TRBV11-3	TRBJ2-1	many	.	CASSSPGGPSDEQFF	TGTGCCAGCAGCTCCCCTGGAGGGCCGAGCGATGAGCAGTTCTTC
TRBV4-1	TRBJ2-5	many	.	CASSRTKETQYF	TGCGCCAGCAGCCGAACGAAAGAGACCCAGTACTTC
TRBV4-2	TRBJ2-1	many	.	CASSLQGTGVSYNEQFF	TGTGCCAGCAGCCTACAGGGTACGGGAGTGTCCTACAATGAGCAGTTCTTC
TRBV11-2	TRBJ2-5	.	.	CASSLVLGRETQYF	TGTGCCAGCAGCTTAGTTCTGGGGCGAGAGACCCAGTACTTC
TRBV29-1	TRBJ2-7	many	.	CSYGGGTSYEQYF	TGCAGCTACGGCGGAGGGACCTCCTACGAGCAGTACTTC
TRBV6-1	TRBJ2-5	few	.	CASSESTGQETQYF	TGTGCCAGCAGTGAATCGACAGGCCAAGAGACCCAGTACTTC
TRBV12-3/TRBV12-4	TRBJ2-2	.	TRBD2	CASGREGPGELFF	TGTGCCAGCGGAAGGGAGGGCCCCGGGGAGCTGTTTTTT
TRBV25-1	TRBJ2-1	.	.	CASSELGWSGNNEQFF	TGTGCCAGCAGTGAATTAGGTTGGAGCGGTAACAATGAGCAGTTCTTC
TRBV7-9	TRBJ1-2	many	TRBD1	CASSPPGQGLGYTF	TGTGCCAGCAGCCCGCCGGGACAGGGTTTAGGCTACACCTTC
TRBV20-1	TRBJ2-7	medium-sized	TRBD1	CSAREGTGGSYEQYF	TGCAGTGCTAGAGAGGGAACAGGGGGGTCCTACGAGCAGTACTTC